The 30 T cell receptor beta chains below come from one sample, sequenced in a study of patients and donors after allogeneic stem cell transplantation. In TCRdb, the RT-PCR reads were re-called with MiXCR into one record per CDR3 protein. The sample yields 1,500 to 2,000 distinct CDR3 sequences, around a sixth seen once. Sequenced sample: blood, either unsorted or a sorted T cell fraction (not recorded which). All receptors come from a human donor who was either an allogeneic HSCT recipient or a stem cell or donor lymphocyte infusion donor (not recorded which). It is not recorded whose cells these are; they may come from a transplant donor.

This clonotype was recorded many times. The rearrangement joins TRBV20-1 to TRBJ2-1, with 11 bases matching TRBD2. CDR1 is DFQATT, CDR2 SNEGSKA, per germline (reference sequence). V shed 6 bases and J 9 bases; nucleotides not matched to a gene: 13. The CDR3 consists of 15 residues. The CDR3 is CSANQIAGGGPEQFF. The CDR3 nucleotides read TGCAGTGCCAACCAAATAGCGGGAGGGGGTCCTGAGCAGTTCTTC.

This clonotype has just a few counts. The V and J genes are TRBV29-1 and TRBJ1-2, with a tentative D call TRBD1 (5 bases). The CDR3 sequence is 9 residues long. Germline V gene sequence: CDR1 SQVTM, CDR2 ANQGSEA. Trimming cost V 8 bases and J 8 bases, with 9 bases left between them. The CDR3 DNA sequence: TGCAGCCCCCCAGGGGGCTACACCTTC. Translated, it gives CSPPGGYTF.

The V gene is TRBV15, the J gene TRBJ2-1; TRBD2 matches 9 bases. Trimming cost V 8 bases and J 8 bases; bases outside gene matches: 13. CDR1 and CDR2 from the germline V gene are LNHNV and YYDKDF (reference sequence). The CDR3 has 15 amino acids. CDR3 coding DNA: TGTGCCACCCTACTCCTAGCGGGACGAGGCTATGAGCAGTTCTTC. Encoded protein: CATLLLAGRGYEQFF.

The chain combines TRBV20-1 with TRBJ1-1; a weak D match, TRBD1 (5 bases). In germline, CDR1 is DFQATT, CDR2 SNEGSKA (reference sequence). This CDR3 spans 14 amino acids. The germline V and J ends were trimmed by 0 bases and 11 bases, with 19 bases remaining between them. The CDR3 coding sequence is TGCAGTGCTAGAGAGGCCGGGACGACTCCTGGTGCTTTCTTT. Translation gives CSAREAGTTPGAFF.

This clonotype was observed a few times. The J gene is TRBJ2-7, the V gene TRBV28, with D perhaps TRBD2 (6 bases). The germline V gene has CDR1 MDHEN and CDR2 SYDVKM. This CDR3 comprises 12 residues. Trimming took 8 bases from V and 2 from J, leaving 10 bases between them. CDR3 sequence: CASEAGTYEQYF. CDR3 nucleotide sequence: TGTGCCAGCGAGGCGGGAACCTACGAGCAGTACTTC. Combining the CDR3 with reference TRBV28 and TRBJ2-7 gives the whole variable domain DVKVTQSSRYLVKRTGEKVFLECVQDMDHENMFWYRQDPGLGLRLIYFSYDVKMKEKGDIPEGYSVSREKKERFSLILESASTNQTSMYLCASEAGTYEQYFGPGTRLTVT.

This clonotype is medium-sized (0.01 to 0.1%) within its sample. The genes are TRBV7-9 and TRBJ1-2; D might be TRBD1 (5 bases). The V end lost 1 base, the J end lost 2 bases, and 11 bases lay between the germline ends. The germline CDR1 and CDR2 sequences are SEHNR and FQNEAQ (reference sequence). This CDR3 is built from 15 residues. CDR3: CASSLDFGHNYGYTF. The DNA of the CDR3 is TGTGCCAGCAGCTTAGATTTCGGACACAACTATGGCTACACCTTC. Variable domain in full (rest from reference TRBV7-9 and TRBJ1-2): DTGVSQNPRHKITKRGQNVTFRCDPISEHNRLYWYRQTLGQGPEFLTYFQNEAQLEKSRLLSDRFSAERPKGSFSTLEIQRTEQGDSAMYLCASSLDFGHNYGYTFGSGTRLTVV.

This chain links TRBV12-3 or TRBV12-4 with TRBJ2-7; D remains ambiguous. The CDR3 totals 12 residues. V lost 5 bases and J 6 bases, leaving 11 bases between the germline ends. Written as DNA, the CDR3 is TGTGCCAGCAGTCCTCTCGGTACCGAGCAGTACTTC. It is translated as CASSPLGTEQYF.

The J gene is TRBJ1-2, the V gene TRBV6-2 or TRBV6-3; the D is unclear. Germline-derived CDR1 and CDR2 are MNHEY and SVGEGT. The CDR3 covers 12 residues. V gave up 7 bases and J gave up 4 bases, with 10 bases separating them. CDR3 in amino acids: CASKARSYGYTF. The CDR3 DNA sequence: TGTGCCAGCAAGGCCAGATCCTATGGCTACACCTTC.

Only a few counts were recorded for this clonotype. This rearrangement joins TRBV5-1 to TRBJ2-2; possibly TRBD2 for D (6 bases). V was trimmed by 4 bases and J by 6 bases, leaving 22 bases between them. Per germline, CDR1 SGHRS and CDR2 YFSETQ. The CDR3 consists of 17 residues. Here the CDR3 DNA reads TGCGCCAGCAGCGACCTTGTACCTGGGACGGGAGCCGGGGAGCTGTTTTTT. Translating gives CASSDLVPGTGAGELFF.

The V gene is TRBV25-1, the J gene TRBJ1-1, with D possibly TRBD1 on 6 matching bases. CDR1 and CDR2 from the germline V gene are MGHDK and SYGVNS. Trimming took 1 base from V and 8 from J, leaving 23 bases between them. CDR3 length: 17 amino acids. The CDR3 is CASSEWLSGTRGEEAFF. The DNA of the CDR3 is TGTGCCAGCAGTGAATGGCTCTCCGGGACACGAGGGGAGGAAGCTTTCTTT. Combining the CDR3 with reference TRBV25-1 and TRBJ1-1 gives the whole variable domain EADIYQTPRYLVIGTGKKITLECSQTMGHDKMYWYQQDPGMELHLIHYSYGVNSTEKGDLSSESTVSRIRTEHFPLTLESARPSHTSQYLCASSEWLSGTRGEEAFFGQGTRLTVV.

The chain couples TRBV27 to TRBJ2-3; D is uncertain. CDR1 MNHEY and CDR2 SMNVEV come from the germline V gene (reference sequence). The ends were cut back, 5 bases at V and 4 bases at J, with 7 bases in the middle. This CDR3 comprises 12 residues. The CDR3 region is CASSPTADTQYF. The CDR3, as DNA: TGTGCCAGCAGTCCCACAGCAGATACGCAGTATTTT.

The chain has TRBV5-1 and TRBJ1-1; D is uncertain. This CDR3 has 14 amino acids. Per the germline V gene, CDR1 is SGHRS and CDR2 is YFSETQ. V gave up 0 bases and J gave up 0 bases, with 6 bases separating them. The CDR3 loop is CASSLASVNTEAFF. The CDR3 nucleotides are TGCGCCAGCAGCTTGGCCTCAGTGAACACTGAAGCTTTCTTT. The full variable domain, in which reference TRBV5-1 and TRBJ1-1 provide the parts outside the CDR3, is KAGVTQTPRYLIKTRGQQVTLSCSPISGHRSVSWYQQTPGQGLQFLFEYFSETQRNKGNFPGRFSGRQFSNSRSEMNVSTLELGDSALYLCASSLASVNTEAFFGQGTRLTVV.

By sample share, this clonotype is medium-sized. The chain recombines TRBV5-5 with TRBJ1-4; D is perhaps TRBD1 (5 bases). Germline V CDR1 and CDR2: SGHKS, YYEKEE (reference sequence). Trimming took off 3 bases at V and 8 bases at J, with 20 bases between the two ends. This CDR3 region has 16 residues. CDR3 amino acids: CASSWSLVAGREKLFF. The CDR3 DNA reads TGTGCCAGCAGCTGGAGCCTCGTGGCAGGGAGGGAAAAACTGTTTTTT.

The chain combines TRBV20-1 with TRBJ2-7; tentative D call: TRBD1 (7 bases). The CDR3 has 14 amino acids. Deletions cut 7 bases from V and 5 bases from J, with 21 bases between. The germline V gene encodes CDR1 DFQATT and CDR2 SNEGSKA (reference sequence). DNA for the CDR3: TGCAGTGGTCAGGGGGGCGGGCTGGGCAACGAGCAGTACTTC. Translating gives CSGQGGGLGNEQYF.

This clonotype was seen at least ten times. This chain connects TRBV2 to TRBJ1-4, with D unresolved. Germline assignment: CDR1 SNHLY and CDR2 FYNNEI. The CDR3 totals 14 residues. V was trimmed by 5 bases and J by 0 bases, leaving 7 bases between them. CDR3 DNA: TGTGCCAGCAGTCCAGTTACAACTAATGAAAAACTGTTTTTT. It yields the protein CASSPVTTNEKLFF.

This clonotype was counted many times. CDR3 nucleotides: TGTGCCAGCAGCACCGGGCCATACAATGAGCAGTTCTTC. The encoded protein is CASSTGPYNEQFF. The chain is built from TRBV7-9 and TRBJ2-1, with D unresolved. Germline V CDR1 and CDR2: SEHNR, FQNEAQ (reference sequence). Deletions cut 5 bases from V and 4 bases from J, with 9 bases between. The length of the CDR3 is 13 residues.

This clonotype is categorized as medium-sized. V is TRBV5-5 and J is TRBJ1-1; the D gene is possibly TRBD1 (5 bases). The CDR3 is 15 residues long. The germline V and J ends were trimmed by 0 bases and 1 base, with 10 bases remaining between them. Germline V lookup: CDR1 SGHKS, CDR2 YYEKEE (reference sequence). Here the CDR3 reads CASSLGSTGNTEAFF. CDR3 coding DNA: TGTGCCAGCAGCTTGGGGTCAACAGGGAACACTGAAGCTTTCTTT.

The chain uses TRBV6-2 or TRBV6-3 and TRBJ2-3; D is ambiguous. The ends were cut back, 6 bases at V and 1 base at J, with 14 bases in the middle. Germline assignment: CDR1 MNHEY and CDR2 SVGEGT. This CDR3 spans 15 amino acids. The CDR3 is CASSPLDPGTDTQYF. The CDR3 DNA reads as TGTGCCAGCAGCCCTCTAGATCCGGGCACAGATACGCAGTATTTT.

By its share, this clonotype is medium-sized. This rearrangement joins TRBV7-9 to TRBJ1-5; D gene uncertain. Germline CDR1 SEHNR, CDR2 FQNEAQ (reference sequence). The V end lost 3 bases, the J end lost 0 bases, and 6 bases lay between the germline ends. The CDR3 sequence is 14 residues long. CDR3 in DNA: TGTGCCAGCAGCTTCGCCTATAGCAATCAGCCCCAGCATTTT. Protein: CASSFAYSNQPQHF.

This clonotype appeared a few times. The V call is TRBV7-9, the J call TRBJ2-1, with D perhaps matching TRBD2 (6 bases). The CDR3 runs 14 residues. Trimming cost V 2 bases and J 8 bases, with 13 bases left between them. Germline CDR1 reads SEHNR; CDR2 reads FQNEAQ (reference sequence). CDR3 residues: CASSLKAGRHEQFF. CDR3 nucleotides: TGTGCCAGCAGCTTAAAGGCAGGGAGGCATGAGCAGTTCTTC. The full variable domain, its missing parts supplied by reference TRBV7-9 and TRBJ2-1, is DTGVSQNPRHKITKRGQNVTFRCDPISEHNRLYWYRQTLGQGPEFLTYFQNEAQLEKSRLLSDRFSAERPKGSFSTLEIQRTEQGDSAMYLCASSLKAGRHEQFFGPGTRLTVL.

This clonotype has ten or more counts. CDR3 residues: CASSTGTGGSEAFF. In DNA form, the CDR3 reads TGCGCCAGCAGTACCGGGACAGGGGGTTCTGAAGCTTTCTTT. The chain recombines TRBV10-2 with TRBJ1-1; 11 positions agree with TRBD1. Unmatched junction bases numbered 5, after V lost 5 bases and J lost 6 bases. From germline, CDR1 is WSHSY and CDR2 SAAADI. This CDR3 is built from 14 residues.

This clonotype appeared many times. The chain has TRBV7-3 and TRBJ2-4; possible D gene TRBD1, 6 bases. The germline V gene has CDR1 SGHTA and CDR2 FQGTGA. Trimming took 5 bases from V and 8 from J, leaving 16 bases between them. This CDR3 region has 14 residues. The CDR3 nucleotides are TGTGCCAGCAGCAAACAGGGAACATCGGACATTCAGTACTTC. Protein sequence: CASSKQGTSDIQYF.

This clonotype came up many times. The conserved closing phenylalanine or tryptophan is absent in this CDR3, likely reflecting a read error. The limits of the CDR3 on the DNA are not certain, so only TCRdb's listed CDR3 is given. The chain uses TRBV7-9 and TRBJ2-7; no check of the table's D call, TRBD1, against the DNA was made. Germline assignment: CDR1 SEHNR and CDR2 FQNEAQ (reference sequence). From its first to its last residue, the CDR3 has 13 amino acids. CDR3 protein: CASSSSSGTGISA.

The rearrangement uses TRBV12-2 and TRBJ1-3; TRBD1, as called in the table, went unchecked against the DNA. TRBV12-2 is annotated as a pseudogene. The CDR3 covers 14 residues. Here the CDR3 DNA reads TGTGCAAGTCGCTTACTGTCCTCTGGAAACACCATATATTTT. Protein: CASRLLSSGNTIYF.

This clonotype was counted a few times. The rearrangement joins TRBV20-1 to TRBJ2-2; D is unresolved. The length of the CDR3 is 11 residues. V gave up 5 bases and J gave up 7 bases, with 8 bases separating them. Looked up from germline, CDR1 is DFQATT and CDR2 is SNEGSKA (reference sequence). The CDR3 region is CSASYGGELFF. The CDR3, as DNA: TGCAGTGCTTCCTACGGCGGGGAGCTGTTTTTT.

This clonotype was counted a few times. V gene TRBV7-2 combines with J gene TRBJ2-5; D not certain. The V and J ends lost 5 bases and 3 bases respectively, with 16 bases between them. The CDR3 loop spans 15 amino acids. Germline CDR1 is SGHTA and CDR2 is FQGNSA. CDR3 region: CASSETGRRKETQYF. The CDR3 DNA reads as TGTGCCAGCAGCGAGACCGGACGGCGGAAAGAGACCCAGTACTTC.

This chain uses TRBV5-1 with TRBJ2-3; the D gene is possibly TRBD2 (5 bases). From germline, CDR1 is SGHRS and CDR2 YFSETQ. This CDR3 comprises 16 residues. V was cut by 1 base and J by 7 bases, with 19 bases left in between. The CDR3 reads CASSLSWMGVRYTQYF. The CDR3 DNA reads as TGCGCCAGCAGCTTGTCCTGGATGGGAGTACGATATACGCAGTATTTT.

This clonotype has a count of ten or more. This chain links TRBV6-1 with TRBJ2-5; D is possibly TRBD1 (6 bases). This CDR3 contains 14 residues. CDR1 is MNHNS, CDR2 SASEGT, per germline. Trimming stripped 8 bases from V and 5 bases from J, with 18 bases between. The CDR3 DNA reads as TGTGCCAGCGGAACCGGGACATCGGTCGAGACCCAGTACTTC. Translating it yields CASGTGTSVETQYF.

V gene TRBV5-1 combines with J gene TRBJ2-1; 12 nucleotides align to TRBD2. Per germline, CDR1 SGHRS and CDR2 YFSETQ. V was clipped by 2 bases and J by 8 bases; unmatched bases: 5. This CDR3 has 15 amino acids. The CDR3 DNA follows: TGCGCCAGCAGCTTCACTAGCGGGAGGAGAGATGAGCAGTTCTTC. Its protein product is CASSFTSGRRDEQFF.

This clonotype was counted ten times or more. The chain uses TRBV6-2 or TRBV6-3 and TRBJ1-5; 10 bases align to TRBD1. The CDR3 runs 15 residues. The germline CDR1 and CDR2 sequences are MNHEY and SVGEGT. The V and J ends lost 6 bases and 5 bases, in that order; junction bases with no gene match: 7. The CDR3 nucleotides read TGTGCCAGCAGCCGCGCCGGGACAGGGGATCAGCCCCAGCATTTT. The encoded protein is CASSRAGTGDQPQHF.